Sequencing of this TCR beta chain was carried out in a study of identical twins. General study points: Part of the zero-insertion signal could reflect confounding by invariant MAIT and iNKT cells. Out-of-frame alpha sequences shared by twins showed excess low generation probability. It was cross-sectional statistical analysis, not following the same donors, that the conclusions relied on.

Template switching supplied a universal primer site; unique molecular identifiers were carried on the cDNA. TCRdb analysed the 5' RACE reads with MiXCR anew, one entry per CDR3 protein. The table lists hundreds of thousands of distinct CDR3 sequences, about 7.5% of them singletons, with less than 2% in the top ten. This clonotype was counted ten times or more. Its target is not known. Trimming removed 4 bases from V and 0 bases from J, with 7 bases in between. Germline CDR1 SQVTM, CDR2 ANQGSEA. The CDR3 loop spans 13 amino acids. This same sample was also part of a study on yellow fever vaccine responses in identical twins.

This chain uses TRBV29-1 with TRBJ2-1; D remains unclear. The TCR originated in a young woman in good health. The sample consisted of memory (CD45RO+) T cells sorted from blood. The CDR3 is CSVVGGSYNEQFF. CDR3 bases: TGCAGCGTTGTAGGCGGCTCCTACAATGAGCAGTTCTTC.